Below are 17 T cell receptor beta chains sequenced from a single sample in a study of Tregs in tolerant kidney transplant recipients. TCRdb keeps only in-frame clones here, not all; method: immunoSEQ multiplex PCR. The sample includes approximately 260,000 clones, about 80% of them seen just once. Input material: CD4+ T cells from blood. Receptors originate from a human donor in good health.

The chain has TRBV5-6 and TRBJ1-3; TRBD1 aligns across 7 bases. V was clipped by 2 bases and J by 2 bases; unmatched bases: 1. Per germline, CDR1 SGHDT and CDR2 YYEEEE. The CDR3 spans 14 residues. In DNA, the CDR3 is TGTGCCAGCAGCTTTAGGGGGCCTGGAAACACCATATATTTT. Its protein is CASSFRGPGNTIYF. Variable domain in full (rest from reference TRBV5-6 and TRBJ1-3): DAGVTQSPTHLIKTRGQQVTLRCSPKSGHDTVSWYQQALGQGPQFIFQYYEEEERQRGNFPDRFSGHQFPNYSSELNVNALLLGDSALYLCASSFRGPGNTIYFGEGSWLTVV.

The rearrangement links TRBV5-4 to TRBJ2-2, with D tentatively TRBD2 (6 bases). The CDR3 covers 16 residues. Germline CDR1 SGHNT, CDR2 YYREEE (reference sequence). The V end was cut by 6 bases, the J end by 1 base, with 16 bases between. This chain's CDR3 is CASTRFGTLNTGELFF. The CDR3 bases are TGTGCCAGCACCCGATTCGGGACTCTGAACACCGGGGAGCTGTTTTTT.

CDR3 coding DNA: TGTGCCACCAGCACCAGACAGATTCTCGACGAGCAGTACTTC. This sequence encodes CATSTRQILDEQYF. V and J are TRBV15 and TRBJ2-7; possibly TRBD1 for D (5 bases). V lost 4 bases and J lost 5, with 15 bases in between. Germline V gene data show CDR1 as LNHNV and CDR2 as YYDKDF (reference sequence). This CDR3 region has 14 residues.

This chain links TRBV6-5 with TRBJ1-5; 8 nucleotides align to TRBD1. The germline V gene has CDR1 MNHEY and CDR2 SVGAGI. The CDR3 spans 14 residues. Trimming at V came to 5 bases and at J to 4 bases, leaving 4 bases not matched to a gene. The DNA for the CDR3 is TGTGCCAGCAGTAAAAACAGGGGGAATCAGCCCCAGCATTTT. Its translation: CASSKNRGNQPQHF.

The chain couples TRBV18 to TRBJ1-1; D not certain. Per the germline V gene, CDR1 is KGHSH and CDR2 is LQKENI. The CDR3 runs 16 residues. The germline V and J ends were trimmed by 3 bases and 1 base, with 15 bases remaining between them. CDR3 coding DNA: TGTGCCAGCTCACCCTCAAACGGCTATTCGAACACTGAAGCTTTCTTT. Translated: CASSPSNGYSNTEAFF.

The CDR3 region has the DNA TGTGCCAGTAGTATGACTCGGCCCTCTGGAAACACCATATATTTT. Its protein product is CASSMTRPSGNTIYF. The J gene is TRBJ1-3, the V gene TRBV19; D is unresolved. CDR3 size: 15 residues. Per germline, CDR1 LNHDA and CDR2 SQIVND (reference sequence). Trimming took 3 bases from V and 0 from J, leaving 9 bases between them.

This clone came up once. The chain carries TRBV6-6 and TRBJ1-1, with D tentatively TRBD1 (5 bases). Germline CDR1 MNHNY, CDR2 SVGAGI (reference sequence). The CDR3 covers 15 residues. V was pared by 5 bases and J by 2 bases, with 15 bases between. This chain's CDR3 is CASSRTGTANTEAFF. The CDR3 DNA sequence: TGTGCCAGCAGTAGAACCGGGACCGCTAACACTGAAGCTTTCTTT.

This clone was seen a single time. The rearrangement links TRBV11-2 to TRBJ2-1, with D hard to call. The CDR3 has 15 residues. The germline CDR1 and CDR2 sequences are SGHAT and FQNNGV. V was pared by 2 bases and J by 0 bases, with 8 bases between. The CDR3 protein is CASSLRSRSYNEQFF. The CDR3 DNA reads TGTGCCAGCAGCTTAAGGTCCCGCTCCTACAATGAGCAGTTCTTC.

There are a few counts of this clone. The chain has TRBV6-5 and TRBJ1-6; 8 nucleotides align to TRBD1. The CDR3 runs 15 residues. Germline trimming cut 0 bases from V and 10 bases from J; bases unmatched to any gene: 5. Germline V lookup: CDR1 MNHEY, CDR2 SVGAGI. CDR3 nucleotides: TGTGCCAGCAGTTACTCGACAGGGGTTAGGTCACCCCTCCACTTT. As protein: CASSYSTGVRSPLHF.

The gene calls are TRBV10-3 and TRBJ1-2; D is undetermined. V dropped 3 bases and J dropped 0 bases, with 8 bases sitting between them. CDR3 length equals 14 residues. Germline CDR1 and CDR2: ENHRY and SYGVKD. CDR3 loop: CAISEGQPNYGYTF. The CDR3 DNA follows: TGTGCCATCAGTGAAGGGCAACCTAACTATGGCTACACCTTC.

This clone appeared once. The J gene is TRBJ2-7, the V gene TRBV21-1; whether TRBD1, the table's D call, matches the DNA was not checked. TRBV21-1 is reported as a pseudogene. This CDR3 has 16 amino acids. The CDR3 loop is CASTRTGPVGYYEQYF. CDR3 sequence (DNA): TGTGCCAGCACAAGGACAGGGCCTGTGGGTTACTACGAGCAGTACTTC.

The J gene is TRBJ2-3, the V gene TRBV2, with 8 bases lining up with TRBD1. The CDR3 consists of 14 residues. Germline lookup yields CDR1 SNHLY and CDR2 FYNNEI. V gave up 5 bases and J gave up 0 bases; unmatched junction bases: 1. CDR3 loop: CASSQGASTDTQYF. Written as DNA, the CDR3 is TGTGCCAGCAGTCAGGGGGCGAGCACAGATACGCAGTATTTT. The entire variable domain, with the rest obtained from reference TRBV2 and TRBJ2-3, is as follows: EPEVTQTPSHQVTQMGQEVILRCVPISNHLYFYWYRQILGQKVEFLVSFYNNEISEKSEIFDDQFSVERPDGSNFTLKIRSTKLEDSAMYFCASSQGASTDTQYFGPGTRLTVL.

This chain joins TRBV19 and TRBJ2-7; possibly TRBD2 for D (6 bases). Trimming removed 1 base from V and 1 base from J, with 14 bases in between. This CDR3 has 16 residues. The germline V gene has CDR1 LNHDA and CDR2 SQIVND (reference sequence). The CDR3 coding sequence is TGTGCCAGTAGTATAGTGAGGCGGGGCTTATCCTACGAGCAGTACTTC. The encoded protein is CASSIVRRGLSYEQYF.

The CDR3 nucleotides read TGTGCCAGCAGCACCATGGGTTATAGGACAGGGTTTTCAGATGAGCAGTTCTTC. Its protein is CASSTMGYRTGFSDEQFF. This chain connects TRBV7-8 to TRBJ2-1; 8 bases are shared with TRBD1. CDR1 and CDR2 (germline): SGHVS, FQNEAQ. V lost 5 bases, J lost 8 bases, and 20 bases stayed unmatched. CDR3 size: 18 residues.

The rearrangement links TRBV21-1 to TRBJ1-3; TRBD1, the table's D call, was not compared with the DNA. TRBV21-1 is an annotated pseudogene. The CDR3 length is 13 residues. CDR3 coding DNA: TGTGCCAGCAGCAAATGGGCCGGAAACACCATATATTTT. Its translation: CASSKWAGNTIYF.

The chain has TRBV29-1 and TRBJ2-1; 10 nucleotides agree with TRBD1. CDR3 size: 16 residues. With 5 bases clipped from V and 9 bases from J, the junction kept 16 bases outside the gene matches. Germline V CDR1 and CDR2: SQVTM, ANQGSEA. Here the CDR3 reads CSVQVSGTGEGVEQFF. CDR3 in DNA: TGCAGCGTTCAGGTTTCCGGGACAGGGGAAGGGGTTGAGCAGTTCTTC.

This chain's CDR3 is CASRPNLLRDLLRNIQYF. The CDR3 region has the DNA TGTGCCAGTAGACCAAACCTCCTCCGGGACCTATTGCGGAACATTCAGTACTTC. The rearrangement links TRBV19 to TRBJ2-4, with D perhaps given as TRBD1 or TRBD2 (5 bases each). Germline assignment: CDR1 LNHDA and CDR2 SQIVND (reference sequence). The CDR3 contains 18 residues. V was clipped by 6 bases and J by 7 bases, with 28 bases between them.